This T cell receptor (beta chain) emerged from a study of human T cells and chemical hapten exposure. This clonotype occurred many times. TCRdb ran MiXCR on the RACE reads and lists one entry per CDR3 protein. The profile shows approximately 82,000 distinct CDR3 sequences, 6.5% to 8.5% of them singletons. Time point denoted: patch test 2, 6 weeks after DPC sensitization. Treatment defined: therapeutic diphenylcyclopropenone sensitization with weekly scalp DPC. The ends lost 8 bases at V and 4 bases at J; junction bases unmatched: 7. CDR3 size: 12 residues. Germline loops: CDR1 SQVTM, CDR2 ANQGSEA. The TCR was taken from a woman aged 25 to 45 with alopecia areata. Some clones in this sample may be carry-over from other donors' samples. The sample was whole blood, taken in connection with sensitization to the hapten diphenylcyclopropenone (DPC). This rearrangement joins TRBV29-1 to TRBJ1-2, with 7 bases that match TRBD1. CDR3 coding DNA: TGCAGCTTCATACAGGGGACCTATGGCTACACCTTC. Amino acid sequence: CSFIQGTYGYTF.